The 7 T cell receptor beta chains given below trace back to one sample, sequenced in a study of OX40 agonist ivuxolimab in advanced cancers. Profiling relied on immunoSEQ multiplex PCR, and the TCRdb table lists in-frame clones only, not all of them. The repertoire has 42,000 or so clones, over 75% of them found once; the top ten carry roughly 4.5%. Sequences were derived from CD4+ or CD8+ T cells sorted from blood, sampled in a trial of the OX40 agonist ivuxolimab. Source of these receptors: an adult with an advanced solid tumor such as melanoma, head and neck, liver or kidney cancer.

This clone was counted a few times. The chain joins TRBV6-1 to TRBJ2-3; 9 nucleotides agree with TRBD1. Trimming cost V 7 bases and J 2 bases; bases outside gene matches: 4. This CDR3 is 14 amino acids long. In germline, CDR1 is MNHNS, CDR2 SASEGT. For the CDR3, the DNA is TGTGCCAGCAATGGGGACAGGGCCACAGATACGCAGTATTTT. This codes for CASNGDRATDTQYF.

The chain joins TRBV5-1 to TRBJ2-7; 12 bases match TRBD2. The V gene's germline CDR1 is SGHRS and CDR2 YFSETQ. CDR3 length: 17 residues. V shed 2 bases, J shed 5 bases, and the junction held 11 bases outside the gene matches. The CDR3 spells CASSFRLAGDFENEQYF. The CDR3 DNA follows: TGCGCCAGCAGCTTTCGACTAGCGGGAGATTTCGAGAACGAGCAGTACTTC.

The chain uses TRBV9 and TRBJ2-3, with a tentative D call TRBD2 (6 bases). The germline gives CDR1 SGDLS, CDR2 YYNGEE. This CDR3 is built from 15 residues. Trimming left V 0 bases short and J 5 bases short, with 13 bases between. The CDR3 nucleotides are TGTGCCAGCAGCGTAGCTCTGGGGGAGGTAGATACGCAGTATTTT. Amino acids: CASSVALGEVDTQYF.

V is TRBV4-1 and J is TRBJ2-2; D not resolved. V was shortened by 6 bases and J by 0 bases, with 17 bases between the two germline ends. Germline CDR1 MGHRA, CDR2 YSYEKL. This CDR3 has 17 residues. CDR3 amino acids: CASSYRLTAANTGELFF. The DNA for the CDR3 is TGCGCCAGCAGTTATCGATTGACTGCCGCGAACACCGGGGAGCTGTTTTTT.

This chain uses TRBV19 with TRBJ1-4; TRBD1 matches 8 bases. The CDR3 runs 16 residues. Germline CDR1 LNHDA, CDR2 SQIVND (reference sequence). The V segment lost 5 bases and the J segment 8 bases; nucleotides outside the gene matches: 13. For the CDR3, the DNA is TGTGCCAGTAGTCCCCGCTTCAGGGGGCTCTCGGAAAAACTGTTTTTT. As protein: CASSPRFRGLSEKLFF.

The chain couples TRBV7-2 to TRBJ2-7; D tentatively reads TRBD1 or TRBD2 (5 bases each). Looked up from germline, CDR1 is SGHTA and CDR2 is FQGNSA. The V and J ends lost 0 bases and 0 bases respectively, with 15 bases between them. This CDR3 comprises 17 residues. The DNA of the CDR3 is TGTGCCAGCAGCTTAGCCCCCGGGACCGATAGCTCCTACGAGCAGTACTTC. Amino acid sequence: CASSLAPGTDSSYEQYF.

This chain connects TRBV5-4 to TRBJ2-5, with 8 nucleotides matching TRBD2. The CDR3 sequence is 14 residues long. With V trimmed by 1 base and J by 5 bases, 4 bases remained unmatched. Per the germline V gene, CDR1 is SGHNT and CDR2 is YYREEE (reference sequence). The CDR3 is CASSLSGGGETQYF. The CDR3 DNA is TGTGCCAGCAGCTTGAGCGGGGGCGGGGAGACCCAGTACTTC.